The 8 T cell receptor beta chains below all came from one sample that was sequenced in a study of cytomegalovirus exposure and HLA in healthy donors. PCR involved 60 Vbeta and 13 Jbeta primers. Sequencing used immunoSEQ multiplex PCR; TCRdb keeps in-frame clones, though not all of them. The repertoire holds just over 95,000 clones, with about four fifths as singletons. Material for sequencing was PBMCs. All receptors come from a human donor in good health.

The chain carries TRBV11-2 and TRBJ2-1; D is perhaps TRBD1 (5 bases). From germline, CDR1 is SGHAT and CDR2 FQNNGV. The CDR3 extends over 14 amino acids. The V and J ends lost 1 base and 7 bases respectively, with 11 bases between them. CDR3 region: CASSLAGPINEQFF. The DNA for the CDR3 is TGTGCCAGCAGCTTAGCAGGGCCTATTAATGAGCAGTTCTTC.

V and J are TRBV2 and TRBJ2-4; D may be TRBD2 (6 bases). The CDR3 contains 16 residues. With 7 bases removed from V and 0 bases from J, the gap between germline ends came to 16 bases. CDR1 is SNHLY and CDR2 is FYNNEI in the germline V gene. Here the CDR3 DNA reads TGTGCCAGCATTATGGGACTGGGACTAGCCAAAAACATTCAGTACTTC. This gives the protein CASIMGLGLAKNIQYF.

The chain uses TRBV7-9 and TRBJ2-2; TRBD2 agrees at 9 bases. The V and J ends lost 5 bases and 4 bases, in that order; junction bases with no gene match: 14. The CDR3 is 18 residues long. The V gene's germline CDR1 is SEHNR and CDR2 FQNEAQ (reference sequence). CDR3 region: CASSDSLAGSTGTGELFF. The CDR3 nucleotides are TGTGCCAGCAGCGATTCCCTAGCGGGATCGACGGGCACCGGGGAGCTGTTTTTT.

This chain uses TRBV7-9 with TRBJ2-7; TRBD2 matches at 10 bases. V dropped 1 base and J dropped 6; count of bases not matched to a gene: 6. Germline V gene data show CDR1 as SEHNR and CDR2 as FQNEAQ (reference sequence). The CDR3 consists of 15 residues. CDR3 sequence (DNA): TGTGCCAGCAGCTTAGGGAGCGGGGGGGATGCCGAGCAGTACTTC. It translates to CASSLGSGGDAEQYF. Variable domain in full (rest from reference TRBV7-9 and TRBJ2-7): DTGVSQNPRHKITKRGQNVTFRCDPISEHNRLYWYRQTLGQGPEFLTYFQNEAQLEKSRLLSDRFSAERPKGSFSTLEIQRTEQGDSAMYLCASSLGSGGDAEQYFGPGTRLTVT.

The gene calls are TRBV2 and TRBJ1-1; no clear D. Germline V gene lookup returns CDR1 SNHLY and CDR2 FYNNEI. The CDR3 runs 15 residues. Trimming removed 7 bases from V and 0 bases from J, with 15 bases in between. The CDR3 reads CASTAGGRLNTEAFF. The CDR3 region has the DNA TGTGCCAGCACCGCGGGAGGCAGGCTGAACACTGAAGCTTTCTTT.

The V gene is TRBV20-1, the J gene TRBJ1-1; the D is unclear. V dropped 4 bases and J dropped 7 bases, with 7 bases sitting between them. Germline V gene data show CDR1 as DFQATT and CDR2 as SNEGSKA (reference sequence). CDR3 length: 10 amino acids. CDR3 DNA: TGCAGTGCTATACGAGGTGAAGCTTTCTTT. Translation gives CSAIRGEAFF.

The chain is built from TRBV12-5 and TRBJ2-7; 7 bases match TRBD1. Losses at the gene ends were 1 base for V and 6 bases for J; bases not matched to a gene: 3. The CDR3 has 13 amino acids. Germline V CDR1 and CDR2: LGHNT, FRNRAP. CDR3 region: CASGLAAGGEQYF. The CDR3 region has the DNA TGTGCTAGTGGTTTGGCCGCAGGGGGCGAGCAGTACTTC.

The chain has TRBV15 and TRBJ1-1; no reliable D call. The CDR3 covers 14 residues. CDR1 is LNHNV, CDR2 YYDKDF, per germline (reference sequence). V lost 5 bases and J lost 2, with 12 bases in between. Written as DNA, the CDR3 is TGTGCCACCAGCTTCCAGACGGGTAACACTGAAGCTTTCTTT. Translating it yields CATSFQTGNTEAFF.